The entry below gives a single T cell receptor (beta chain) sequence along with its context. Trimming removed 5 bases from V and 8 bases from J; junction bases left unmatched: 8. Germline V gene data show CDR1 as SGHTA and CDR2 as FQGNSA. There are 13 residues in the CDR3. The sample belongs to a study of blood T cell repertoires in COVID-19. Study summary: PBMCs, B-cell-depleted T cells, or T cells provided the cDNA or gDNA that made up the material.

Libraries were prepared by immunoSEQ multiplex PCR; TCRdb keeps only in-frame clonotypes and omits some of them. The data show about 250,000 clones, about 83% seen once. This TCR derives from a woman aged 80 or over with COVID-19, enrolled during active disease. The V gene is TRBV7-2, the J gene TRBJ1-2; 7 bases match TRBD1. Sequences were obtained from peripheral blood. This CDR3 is CASSARDSRGYTF. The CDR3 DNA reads TGTGCCAGCAGCGCCCGGGACAGTCGAGGCTACACCTTC. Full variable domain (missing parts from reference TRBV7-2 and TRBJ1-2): GAGVSQSPSNKVTEKGKDVELRCDPISGHTALYWYRQSLGQGLEFLIYFQGNSAPDKSGLPSDRFSAERTGGSVSTLTIQRTQQEDSAVYLCASSARDSRGYTFGSGTRLTVV.